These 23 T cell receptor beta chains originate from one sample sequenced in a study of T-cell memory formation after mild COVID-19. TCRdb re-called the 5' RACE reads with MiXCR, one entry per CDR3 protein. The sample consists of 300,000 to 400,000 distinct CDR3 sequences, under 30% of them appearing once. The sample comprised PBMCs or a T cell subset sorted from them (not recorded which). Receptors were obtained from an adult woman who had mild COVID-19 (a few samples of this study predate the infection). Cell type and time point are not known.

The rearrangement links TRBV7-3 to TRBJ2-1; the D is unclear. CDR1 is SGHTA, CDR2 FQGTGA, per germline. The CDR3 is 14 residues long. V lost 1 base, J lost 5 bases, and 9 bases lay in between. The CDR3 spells CASSLNSPNNEQFF. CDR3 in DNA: TGTGCCAGCAGCTTAAATTCGCCTAACAATGAGCAGTTCTTC.

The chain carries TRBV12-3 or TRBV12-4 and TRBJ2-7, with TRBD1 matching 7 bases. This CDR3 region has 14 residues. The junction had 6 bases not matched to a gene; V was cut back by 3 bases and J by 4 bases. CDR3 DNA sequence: TGTGCCAGCAGTTTTGGGACAGCAGAATACGAGCAGTACTTC. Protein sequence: CASSFGTAEYEQYF.

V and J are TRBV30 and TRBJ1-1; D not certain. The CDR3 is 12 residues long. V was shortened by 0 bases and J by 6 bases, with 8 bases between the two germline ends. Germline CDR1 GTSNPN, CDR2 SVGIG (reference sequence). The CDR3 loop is CAWSVGLAEAFF. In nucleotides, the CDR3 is TGTGCCTGGAGTGTGGGCTTGGCTGAAGCTTTCTTT.

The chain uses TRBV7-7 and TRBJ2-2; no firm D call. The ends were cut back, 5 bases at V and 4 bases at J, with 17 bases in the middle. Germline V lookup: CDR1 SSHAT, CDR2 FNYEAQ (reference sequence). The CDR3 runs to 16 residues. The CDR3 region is CASSPYWVSGTGELFF. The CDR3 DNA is TGTGCCAGCAGCCCATATTGGGTGTCAGGCACCGGGGAGCTGTTTTTT.

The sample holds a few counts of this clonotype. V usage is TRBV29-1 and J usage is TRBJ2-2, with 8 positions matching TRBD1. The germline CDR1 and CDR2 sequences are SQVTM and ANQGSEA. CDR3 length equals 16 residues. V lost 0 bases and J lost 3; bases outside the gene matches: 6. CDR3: CSVEDAGQGYTGELFF. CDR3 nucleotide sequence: TGCAGCGTTGAAGATGCTGGACAGGGATACACCGGGGAGCTGTTTTTT.

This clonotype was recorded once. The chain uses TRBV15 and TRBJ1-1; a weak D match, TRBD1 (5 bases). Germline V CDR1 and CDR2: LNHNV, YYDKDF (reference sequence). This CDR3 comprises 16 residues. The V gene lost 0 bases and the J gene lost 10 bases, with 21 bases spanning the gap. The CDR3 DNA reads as TGTGCCACCAGCAGAGATGGGTATGGGGCGAGGCAGCGAGCTTTCTTT. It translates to CATSRDGYGARQRAFF.

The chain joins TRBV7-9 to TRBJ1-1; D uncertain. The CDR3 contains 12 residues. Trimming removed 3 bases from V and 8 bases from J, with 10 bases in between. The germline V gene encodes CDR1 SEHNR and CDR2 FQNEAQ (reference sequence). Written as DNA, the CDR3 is TGTGCCAGCAGCTTTGAGACCCTAGAAGCTTTCTTT. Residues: CASSFETLEAFF.

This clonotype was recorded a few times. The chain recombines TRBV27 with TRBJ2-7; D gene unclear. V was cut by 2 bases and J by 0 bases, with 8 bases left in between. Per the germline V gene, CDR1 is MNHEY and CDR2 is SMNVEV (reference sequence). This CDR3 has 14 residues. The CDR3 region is CASSLAQTSYEQYF. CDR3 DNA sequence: TGTGCCAGCAGTTTAGCCCAAACCTCCTACGAGCAGTACTTC.

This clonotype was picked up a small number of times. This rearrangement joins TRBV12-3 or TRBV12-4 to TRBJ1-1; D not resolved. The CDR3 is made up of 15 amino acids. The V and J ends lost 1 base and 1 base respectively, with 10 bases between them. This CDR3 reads CASSLGPNPNTEAFF. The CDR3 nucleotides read TGTGCCAGCAGTTTAGGGCCAAACCCGAACACTGAAGCTTTCTTT.

DNA for the CDR3: TGTGCCAGCAGTTTAAAGGGCGGTTTTGGGGGCTACGAGCAGTACTTC. It yields the protein CASSLKGGFGGYEQYF. J is TRBJ2-7 and V is TRBV12-3 or TRBV12-4; D possibly uses TRBD1 or TRBD2 (5 bases each). The V end was cut by 2 bases, the J end by 3 bases, with 17 bases between. The CDR3 runs to 16 residues.

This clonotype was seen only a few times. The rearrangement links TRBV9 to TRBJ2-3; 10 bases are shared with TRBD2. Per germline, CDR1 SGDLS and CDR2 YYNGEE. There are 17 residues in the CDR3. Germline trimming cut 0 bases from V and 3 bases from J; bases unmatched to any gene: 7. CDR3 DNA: TGTGCCAGCAGCGTAGGCCTTAGCGGGGGGAAAACAGATACGCAGTATTTT. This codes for CASSVGLSGGKTDTQYF. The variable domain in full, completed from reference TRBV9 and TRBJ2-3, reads DSGVTQTPKHLITATGQRVTLRCSPRSGDLSVYWYQQSLDQGLQFLIQYYNGEERAKGNILERFSAQQFPDLHSELNLSSLELGDSALYFCASSVGLSGGKTDTQYFGPGTRLTVL.

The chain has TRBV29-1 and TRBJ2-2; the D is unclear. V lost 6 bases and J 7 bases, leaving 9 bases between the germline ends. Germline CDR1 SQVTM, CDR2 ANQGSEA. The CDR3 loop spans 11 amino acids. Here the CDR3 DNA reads TGCAGCGTGGCGATAAACGGGGAGCTGTTTTTT. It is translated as CSVAINGELFF.

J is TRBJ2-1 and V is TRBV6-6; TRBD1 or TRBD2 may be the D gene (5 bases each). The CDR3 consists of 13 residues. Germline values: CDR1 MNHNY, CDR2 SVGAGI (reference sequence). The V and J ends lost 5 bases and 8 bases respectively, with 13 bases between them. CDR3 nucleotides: TGTGCCAGCAGTCGCCGGGGCCACGATGAGCAGTTCTTC. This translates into CASSRRGHDEQFF.

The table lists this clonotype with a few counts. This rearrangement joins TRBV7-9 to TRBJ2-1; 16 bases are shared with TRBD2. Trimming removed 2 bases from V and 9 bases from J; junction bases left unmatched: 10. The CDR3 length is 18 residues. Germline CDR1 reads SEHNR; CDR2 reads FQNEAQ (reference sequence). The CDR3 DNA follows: TGTGCCAGCAGCTTATTTGGGACTAGCGGGAGGGCCTCTAGTGAGCAGTTCTTC. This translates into CASSLFGTSGRASSEQFF.

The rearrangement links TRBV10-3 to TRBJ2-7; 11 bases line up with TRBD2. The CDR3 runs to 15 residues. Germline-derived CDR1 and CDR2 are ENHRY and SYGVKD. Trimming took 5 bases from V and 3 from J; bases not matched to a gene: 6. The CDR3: CAISTGLAELYEQYF. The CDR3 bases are TGTGCCATCAGTACGGGACTAGCGGAGCTCTACGAGCAGTACTTC.

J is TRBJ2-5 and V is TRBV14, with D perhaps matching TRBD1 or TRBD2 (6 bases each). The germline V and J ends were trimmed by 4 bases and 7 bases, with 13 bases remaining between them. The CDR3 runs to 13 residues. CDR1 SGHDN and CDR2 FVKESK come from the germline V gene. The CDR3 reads CASSPGGHGTQYF. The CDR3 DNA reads TGTGCCAGCAGCCCCGGGGGCCATGGGACCCAGTACTTC. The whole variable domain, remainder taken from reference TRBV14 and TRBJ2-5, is EAGVTQFPSHSVIEKGQTVTLRCDPISGHDNLYWYRRVMGKEIKFLLHFVKESKQDESGMPNNRFLAERTGGTYSTLKVQPAELEDSGVYFCASSPGGHGTQYFGPGTRLLVL.

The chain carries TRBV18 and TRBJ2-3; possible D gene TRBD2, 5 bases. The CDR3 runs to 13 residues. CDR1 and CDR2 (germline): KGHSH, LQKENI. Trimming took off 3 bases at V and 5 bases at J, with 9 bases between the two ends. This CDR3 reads CASSPQGGDTQYF. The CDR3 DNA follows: TGTGCCAGCTCACCGCAAGGAGGAGATACGCAGTATTTT.

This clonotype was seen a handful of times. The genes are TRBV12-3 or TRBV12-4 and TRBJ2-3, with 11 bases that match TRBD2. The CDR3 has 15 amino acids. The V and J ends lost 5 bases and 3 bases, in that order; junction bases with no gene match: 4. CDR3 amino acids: CASSRLAGRTDTQYF. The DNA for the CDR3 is TGTGCCAGCAGTCGACTAGCGGGAAGAACAGATACGCAGTATTTT.

The CDR3 DNA follows: TGCAGCGTTGATCCCTGGACTAGCGGGGGCCGCCAAGAGACCCAGTACTTC. Its translation: CSVDPWTSGGRQETQYF. The rearrangement uses TRBV29-1 and TRBJ2-5, with TRBD2 matching 13 bases. Per germline, CDR1 SQVTM and CDR2 ANQGSEA. The junction had 8 bases not matched to a gene; V was cut back by 3 bases and J by 1 base. The CDR3 is 17 amino acids.

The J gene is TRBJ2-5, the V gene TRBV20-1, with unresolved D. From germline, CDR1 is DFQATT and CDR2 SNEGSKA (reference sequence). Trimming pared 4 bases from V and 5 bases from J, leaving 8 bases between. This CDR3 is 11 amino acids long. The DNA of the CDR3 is TGCAGTGCTAAACATACGGAGACCCAGTACTTC. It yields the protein CSAKHTETQYF.

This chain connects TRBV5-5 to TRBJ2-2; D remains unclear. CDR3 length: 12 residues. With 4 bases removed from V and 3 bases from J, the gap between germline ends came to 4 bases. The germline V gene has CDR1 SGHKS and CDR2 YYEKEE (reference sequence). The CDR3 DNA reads TGTGCCAGCAGCATCGACACCGGGGAGCTGTTTTTT. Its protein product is CASSIDTGELFF.

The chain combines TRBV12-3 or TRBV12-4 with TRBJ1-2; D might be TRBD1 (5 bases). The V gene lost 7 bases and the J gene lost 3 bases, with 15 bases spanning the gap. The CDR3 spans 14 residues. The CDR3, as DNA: TGTGCCAGCACCGACGCTAGGGGCCACTATGGCTACACCTTC. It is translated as CASTDARGHYGYTF.

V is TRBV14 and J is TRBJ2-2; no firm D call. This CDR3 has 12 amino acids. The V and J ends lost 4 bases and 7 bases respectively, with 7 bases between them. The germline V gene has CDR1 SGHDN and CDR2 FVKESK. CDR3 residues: CASSRTGGELFF. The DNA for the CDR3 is TGTGCCAGCAGCCGAACTGGCGGGGAGCTGTTTTTT. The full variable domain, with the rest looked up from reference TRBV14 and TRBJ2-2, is EAGVTQFPSHSVIEKGQTVTLRCDPISGHDNLYWYRRVMGKEIKFLLHFVKESKQDESGMPNNRFLAERTGGTYSTLKVQPAELEDSGVYFCASSRTGGELFFGEGSRLTVL.